These T cell receptor beta chains were read from a single sample in a study of vaccination and CD4 T cells after COVID-19. These receptors have no identified antigens. In TCRdb, the PCR reads were re-called with MiXCR into one record per CDR3 protein. The profile shows around 23,000 distinct CDR3 sequences, 42% of them singletons. Sequenced material: CD4+ T cells from blood, cultured in vitro, taken about 7 months after SARS-CoV-2 vaccination. The source is a human donor who had recovered from COVID-19. The CDR3 runs from the conserved cysteine through the conserved F or W. A D gene is named only where the DNA matches it firmly. Size tells how often a clone was seen (once, few, many) or the class of an expanded clone, and some rows leave it out.

D gene | J gene | V gene | clone size | CDR3 DNA | CDR3 protein
TRBD1 | TRBJ1-2 | TRBV7-9 | NA | TGTGCCAGCAGCACTCCCGGACAGGGGGCCTATGGCTACACCTTC | CASSTPGQGAYGYTF
TRBD2 | TRBJ2-7 | TRBV20-1 | few | TGCAGTGCTAGAAGGACTAGCAACTCCTACGAGCAGTACTTC | CSARRTSNSYEQYF
TRBD1 | TRBJ1-5 | TRBV2 | NA | TGTGCCAGTAGCTTATGGGGACAGGGAAATCAGCCCCAGCATTTT | CASSLWGQGNQPQHF
TRBD2 | TRBJ2-7 | TRBV28 | NA | TGTGCCAGCACTGCGCTAGCGGGAGGCGAGCAGTACTTC | CASTALAGGEQYF
NA | TRBJ2-7 | TRBV21-1 | few | TGTGCCAGCAGCAAGGGACTAGCGGGAGAGGGAGCTTACGAGCAGTACTTC | CASSKGLAGEGAYEQYF
TRBD2 | TRBJ2-1 | TRBV20-1 | NA | TGCAGTGCTCGGACTAGCGGGGAAGGCCGCTCCTACAATGAGCAGTTCTTC | CSARTSGEGRSYNEQFF
TRBD1 | TRBJ2-7 | TRBV27 | few | TGTGCCAGCAGTCGGGACAGGGGAGGCTACGAGCAGTACTTC | CASSRDRGGYEQYF
TRBD1 | TRBJ2-1 | TRBV7-6 | NA | TGTGCCAGCAGCCCCCGTCCGGGACAGGGGGCTTACAATGAGCAGTTCTTC | CASSPRPGQGAYNEQFF
TRBD1 | TRBJ1-5 | TRBV19 | NA | TGTGCCAGTAGTTCTCAGGACAGGGGAATCCGTCAGCCCCAGCATTTT | CASSSQDRGIRQPQHF
TRBD2 | TRBJ2-1 | TRBV19 | NA | TGTGCCAGTAGTATCGGGACTAGGCACAATGAGCAGTTCTTC | CASSIGTRHNEQFF
NA | TRBJ2-1 | TRBV7-3 | NA | TGTGCCAGCAGCCAGGGACCCATCAATGAGCAGTTCTTC | CASSQGPINEQFF
NA | TRBJ2-7 | TRBV20-1 | NA | TGCAGTGCTGGACGCGACAGGGAGGGAACCTACGAGCAGTACTTC | CSAGRDREGTYEQYF
NA | TRBJ2-3 | TRBV25-1 | NA | TGTGCCAGCAGTGAATTCTCTCGTCGGAGCCTCACGTATACGCAGTATTTT | CASSEFSRRSLTYTQYF
NA | TRBJ1-5 | TRBV18 | NA | TGTGCCAGCTCACCATCCGGGGCCCCTAATCAGCCCCAGCATTTT | CASSPSGAPNQPQHF
TRBD1 | TRBJ1-5 | TRBV6-5 | few | TGTGCCAGCAGTTACTCGACCCGGGACAGAACCCTAGTACTCAATCAGCCCCAGCATTTT | CASSYSTRDRTLVLNQPQHF
NA | TRBJ1-2 | TRBV19 | NA | TGTGCCAGTACCCATCCTAACAGGGCCGGGTCTGGCTACACCTTC | CASTHPNRAGSGYTF
NA | TRBJ2-1 | TRBV6-2/TRBV6-3 | few | TGTGCCAGCGGATTCCATCCCTACAATGAGCAGTTCTTC | CASGFHPYNEQFF
TRBD1 | TRBJ2-3 | TRBV24-1 | few | TGTGCCACCCAGACGACAGGGGGGACAGATACGCAGTATTTT | CATQTTGGTDTQYF
TRBD2 | TRBJ2-5 | TRBV7-9 | NA | TGTGCCAGCAGCCCCCAGTCTGCGGGAGTTCAAGAGACCCAGTACTTC | CASSPQSAGVQETQYF
TRBD2 | TRBJ2-3 | TRBV20-1 | NA | TGCAGTGCTAGTATCCTAGCGGGAGACACAGATACGCAGTATTTT | CSASILAGDTDTQYF
NA | TRBJ2-3 | TRBV7-2 | NA | TGTGCCAGCAGCTTATTCGGGATTATAGGAACAGATACGCAGTATTTT | CASSLFGIIGTDTQYF
TRBD1 | TRBJ1-5 | TRBV5-1 | NA | TGCGCCAGCAGGGCGGGACAGGGAAGTGGGCGCAATCAGCCCCAGCATTTT | CASRAGQGSGRNQPQHF
NA | TRBJ1-6 | TRBV15 | few | TGTGCCACCAGCAGGACAGCTGAAAATTCACCCCTCCACTTT | CATSRTAENSPLHF
NA | TRBJ2-7 | TRBV21-1 | NA | TGTGCCAGCCCCCCCCCCCGGGTAGTAAACGAGCAGTACTTC | CASPPPRVVNEQYF
NA | TRBJ1-1 | TRBV28 | few | TGTGCCAGCAGTTTATACAGGGAGAACACTGAAGCTTTCTTT | CASSLYRENTEAFF
NA | TRBJ2-7 | TRBV29-1 | few | TGCAGCGGAACAGGGTTCTTGAACGAGCAGTACTTC | CSGTGFLNEQYF
NA | TRBJ1-1 | TRBV5-6 | NA | TGTGCCAGCAGCAGGACGGGGGTTGGGGCTGAAGCTTTCTTT | CASSRTGVGAEAFF
NA | TRBJ2-3 | TRBV7-3 | NA | TGTGCCAGCAGCTTAGCGGGGCAGACAGATACGCAGTATTTT | CASSLAGQTDTQYF
NA | TRBJ2-7 | TRBV7-3 | few | TGTGCCAGCAGTTACGACCAACCCCCCTCCGACCAGTACTTC | CASSYDQPPSDQYF
NA | TRBJ2-7 | TRBV10-3 | NA | TGTGCCATCAGCGGGAGTTCCTACGAGCAGTACTTC | CAISGSSYEQYF
NA | TRBJ2-5 | TRBV20-1 | NA | TGCAGTGCTACGCTGGAGACCCAGTACTTC | CSATLETQYF